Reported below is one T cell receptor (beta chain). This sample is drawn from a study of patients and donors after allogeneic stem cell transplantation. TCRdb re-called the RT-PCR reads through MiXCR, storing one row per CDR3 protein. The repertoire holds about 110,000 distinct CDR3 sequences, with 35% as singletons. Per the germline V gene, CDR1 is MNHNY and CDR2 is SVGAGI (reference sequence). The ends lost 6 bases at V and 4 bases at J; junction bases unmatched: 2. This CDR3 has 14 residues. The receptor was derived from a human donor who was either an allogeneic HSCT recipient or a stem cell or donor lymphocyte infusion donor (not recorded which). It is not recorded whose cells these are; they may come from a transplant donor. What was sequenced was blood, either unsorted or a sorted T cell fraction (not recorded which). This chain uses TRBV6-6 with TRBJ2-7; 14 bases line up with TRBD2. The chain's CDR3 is CASRRLAGGYEQYF. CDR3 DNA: TGTGCCAGCAGGCGACTAGCGGGAGGGTACGAGCAGTACTTC.